A single sample gave rise to the 18 T cell receptor beta chains below, sequenced in a study of blood T cell repertoires in COVID-19. TCRdb's table, derived via immunoSEQ multiplex PCR, lists solely in-frame clones and lacks some. The table lists approximately 140,000 clones, approximately 84% of them singletons. Source material: PBMCs or T cells enriched from blood (not recorded which). These receptors came from a woman between 50 and 59 years old with acute COVID-19.

The chain links TRBV9 to TRBJ2-5; the D gene is possibly TRBD1 (7 bases). The germline gives CDR1 SGDLS, CDR2 YYNGEE. The CDR3 spans 15 residues. V shed 0 bases and J shed 4 bases, with 13 bases lying between them. CDR3 bases: TGTGCCAGCAGCGTAGCAGGGGGGACTGGAGAGACCCAGTACTTC. It yields the protein CASSVAGGTGETQYF.

The CDR3 protein is CASSPTGGANLRYEQYF. As DNA, the CDR3 is TGTGCCAGCAGTCCTACAGGGGGAGCGAACCTCCGCTACGAGCAGTACTTC. This chain joins TRBV6-6 and TRBJ2-7, with 8 bases aligning to TRBD1. Germline trimming cut 5 bases from V and 3 bases from J; bases unmatched to any gene: 15. The length of the CDR3 is 17 residues. Germline CDR1 and CDR2: MNHNY and SVGAGI (reference sequence).

The gene calls are TRBV7-9 and TRBJ2-1; 9 nucleotides align to TRBD2. V shed 5 bases and J 5 bases; nucleotides not matched to a gene: 16. This CDR3 spans 18 amino acids. Germline CDR1 reads SEHNR; CDR2 reads FQNEAQ (reference sequence). The DNA for the CDR3 is TGTGCCAGCAGCCCGTACTCTAGCGGGACGAACGAGAACAATGAGCAGTTCTTC. It specifies CASSPYSSGTNENNEQFF.

The gene calls are TRBV20-1 and TRBJ2-5; D unresolved. The V end was cut by 3 bases, the J end by 5 bases, with 13 bases between. The CDR3 runs 13 residues. CDR1 DFQATT and CDR2 SNEGSKA come from the germline V gene (reference sequence). For the CDR3, the DNA is TGCAGTGCTAGTATAGGAGTTTTGGAGACCCAGTACTTC. It encodes CSASIGVLETQYF.

The chain is built from TRBV3-1 (or the pseudogene TRBV3-2) and TRBJ1-3; TRBD1 matches at 7 bases. The CDR3 is made up of 12 amino acids. CDR1 is LGHDT and CDR2 is YNNKEL in the germline V gene (reference sequence). Trimming cost V 4 bases and J 8 bases; bases outside gene matches: 2. The CDR3 DNA reads TGTGCCAGCAGCCCTCAGGGGGACACCATATATTTT. The encoded protein is CASSPQGDTIYF.

The DNA for the CDR3 is TGTGCCTGGGCGTTCGAAGTTATCCGGGTATCCGGCTACACCTTC. The encoded protein is CAWAFEVIRVSGYTF. The chain uses TRBV30 and TRBJ1-2, with D hard to call. The CDR3 extends over 15 amino acids. Trimming removed 5 bases from V and 8 bases from J, with 24 bases in between. Germline loops: CDR1 GTSNPN, CDR2 SVGIG (reference sequence).

This chain uses TRBV2 with TRBJ1-1; D uncertain. Trimming removed 4 bases from V and 3 bases from J, with 6 bases in between. CDR1 is SNHLY, CDR2 FYNNEI, per germline. The CDR3 is made up of 12 amino acids. CDR3 sequence reads: CASSAGYTEAFF. The CDR3 DNA is TGTGCCAGCAGTGCCGGGTACACTGAAGCTTTCTTT.

The CDR3: CSVGGGSGEQYF. In DNA, the CDR3 is TGCAGCGTTGGTGGGGGCTCGGGCGAGCAGTACTTC. V gene TRBV29-1 combines with J gene TRBJ2-7; a weak D match, TRBD1 (6 bases). V was clipped by 4 bases and J by 6 bases, with 13 bases between them. The germline CDR1 and CDR2 sequences are SQVTM and ANQGSEA. The CDR3 loop spans 12 amino acids.

V gene TRBV11-3 combines with J gene TRBJ2-2; TRBD2 matches at 10 bases. The germline CDR1 and CDR2 sequences are SGHNT and YENEEA. The CDR3 spans 13 residues. The CDR3 here is CGRGTSDPGELFF. The CDR3 DNA is TGTGGACGAGGGACTAGCGATCCCGGGGAGCTGTTTTTT.

Only a few counts were recorded for this clone. The chain employs TRBV6-5 and TRBJ2-7; D unresolved. This CDR3 contains 14 residues. Germline V gene sequence: CDR1 MNHEY, CDR2 SVGAGI. Trimming left V 6 bases short and J 1 base short, with 13 bases between. The CDR3 bases are TGTGCCAGCAGGCAGGATTCCACTTCCTACGAGCAGTACTTC. Translated, it gives CASRQDSTSYEQYF.

This clone was seen once. CDR3 sequence (DNA): TGCGCCAGCAGCCAAGAAACAGGCGTAGCTTACGGGACTAATGAAAAACTGTTTTTT. Amino acid sequence: CASSQETGVAYGTNEKLFF. J is TRBJ1-4 and V is TRBV4-3, with D perhaps matching TRBD1 (5 bases). The germline gives CDR1 LGHNA, CDR2 YSLEER. There are 19 residues in the CDR3. Deletions cut 0 bases from V and 2 bases from J, with 19 bases between.

This chain joins TRBV11-2 and TRBJ2-2; 11 bases are a match to TRBD2. The CDR3 covers 17 residues. J was trimmed by 1 base and V by 5 bases; bases with no gene match: 6. Germline V gives CDR1 SGHAT, CDR2 FQNNGV. The CDR3 sequence is CASSALAGGKNTGELFF. The CDR3 DNA is TGTGCCAGCAGCGCTTTAGCGGGAGGGAAGAACACCGGGGAGCTGTTTTTT.

This clone was seen just once. CDR3 bases: TGTGCCAGCTCACGACAGGACGGATTGAACACTGAAGCTTTCTTT. Its protein is CASSRQDGLNTEAFF. The J gene is TRBJ1-1, the V gene TRBV18, with D maybe TRBD1 (6 bases). V was cut by 4 bases and J by 0 bases, with 12 bases left in between. The length of the CDR3 is 15 residues. The germline gives CDR1 KGHSH, CDR2 LQKENI.

This chain connects TRBV5-4 to TRBJ1-1; D is ambiguous. CDR1 and CDR2 from the germline V gene are SGHNT and YYREEE (reference sequence). Trimming removed 4 bases from V and 0 bases from J, with 16 bases in between. This CDR3 has 16 amino acids. CDR3 protein: CASSPLAGLMNTEAFF. The CDR3 nucleotides are TGTGCCAGCAGCCCCCTAGCGGGATTAATGAACACTGAAGCTTTCTTT.

J is TRBJ2-1 and V is TRBV2; 12 bases map to TRBD2. CDR3 length equals 14 residues. The V gene's germline CDR1 is SNHLY and CDR2 FYNNEI. V shed 10 bases, J shed 6 bases, and the junction held 7 bases outside the gene matches. The CDR3 protein is CATPASGRANEQFF. CDR3 coding DNA: TGTGCCACCCCGGCTAGCGGGAGGGCCAATGAGCAGTTCTTC. The full variable domain, rest sourced from reference TRBV2 and TRBJ2-1, is EPEVTQTPSHQVTQMGQEVILRCVPISNHLYFYWYRQILGQKVEFLVSFYNNEISEKSEIFDDQFSVERPDGSNFTLKIRSTKLEDSAMYFCATPASGRANEQFFGPGTRLTVL.

For the CDR3, the DNA is TGTGCCTGGAGAGTGTACAGGGGGGCTTCCTACGAGCAGTACTTC. As protein: CAWRVYRGASYEQYF. The V gene is TRBV30, the J gene TRBJ2-7; 8 nucleotides line up with TRBD1. CDR3 size: 15 residues. After removal of 3 bases from V and 1 base from J, the junction contained 8 bases not matched to a gene. CDR1 and CDR2 from the germline V gene are GTSNPN and SVGIG (reference sequence).

The chain carries TRBV3-1 (or the pseudogene TRBV3-2) and TRBJ2-3; 9 bases align to TRBD2. The V and J ends lost 0 bases and 2 bases, in that order; junction bases with no gene match: 9. Germline V gene sequence: CDR1 LGHDT, CDR2 YNNKEL (reference sequence). The CDR3 is made up of 18 amino acids. Here the CDR3 DNA reads TGTGCCAGCAGCCAAGAGATCAGGACTAGCGCCATCACAGATACGCAGTATTTT. Translated: CASSQEIRTSAITDTQYF.

The genes are TRBV15 and TRBJ1-1; D possibly corresponds to TRBD1 (6 bases). The CDR3 is made up of 21 amino acids. Germline V gene sequence: CDR1 LNHNV, CDR2 YYDKDF (reference sequence). V dropped 3 bases and J dropped 3 bases, with 32 bases sitting between them. CDR3 sequence reads: CATSRMAAKTGLLVKYTEAFF. As DNA, the CDR3 is TGTGCCACCAGCAGGATGGCGGCTAAGACAGGCCTACTCGTAAAGTACACTGAAGCTTTCTTT.